One and the same sample provided the 24 T cell receptor beta chains below, sequenced in a study of CXCR3-negative and CXCR3-positive naive CD8 T cells. The libraries of TRB cDNA were constructed through 5' RACE using UMI labels. TCRdb re-called the 5' RACE reads, yielding one record per CDR3 amino acid sequence without DNA. The repertoire table contains roughly 71,000 distinct CDR3 sequences. The sequencing input was naive CXCR3- CD8+ T cells from blood. Subset here: CD45RO-CCR7+CD27+CD95- naive CD8+ T cells lacking CXCR3 (TNR3-). The receptors were sampled from a human donor in good health. Some clones in this sample may be carry-over from other donors' samples.

The genes are TRBV29-1 and TRBJ1-2. The CDR3 loop spans 13 amino acids. Germline V gives CDR1 SQVTM, CDR2 ANQGSEA. The CDR3 loop is CSVEDLGRLGYTF.

The V and J genes are TRBV21-1 and TRBJ2-7. TRBV21-1 is annotated as a pseudogene. This CDR3 has 14 residues. The CDR3 is CASSKVQRTYEQYF.

The chain carries TRBV6-1 and TRBJ2-5. The CDR3 is made up of 13 amino acids. CDR1 is MNHNS, CDR2 SASEGT, per germline. This chain's CDR3 is CASGVRLQETQYF.

V gene TRBV7-6 combines with J gene TRBJ2-7; with no DNA, the TCRdb D assignment of TRBD1 cannot be verified. CDR1 is SGHVS and CDR2 is FNYEAQ in the germline V gene. This CDR3 comprises 14 residues. CDR3: CASSFRDGSYEQYF.

This chain's CDR3 is CASSSSPYEQYF. J is TRBJ2-7 and V is TRBV7-9. Germline V gene lookup returns CDR1 SEHNR and CDR2 FQNEAQ (reference sequence). The CDR3 has 12 residues.

This CDR3 reads CATYSGAGTDTQYF. The chain links TRBV2 to TRBJ2-3; TCRdb names TRBD1, which stays unverified in the absence of DNA. From germline, CDR1 is SNHLY and CDR2 FYNNEI. The CDR3 sequence is 14 residues long.

The genes are TRBV5-5 and TRBJ2-2. The CDR3 loop spans 14 amino acids. Germline values: CDR1 SGHKS, CDR2 YYEKEE (reference sequence). The CDR3 spells CASSLAANTGELFF.

The rearrangement joins TRBV7-3 to TRBJ2-1; absent DNA, TCRdb's TRBD1 call cannot be checked. This CDR3 region has 15 residues. CDR1 and CDR2 from the germline V gene are SGHTA and FQGTGA. The CDR3 spells CASSLGQSQSYEQFF.

The rearrangement uses TRBV6-2 or TRBV6-3 and TRBJ2-7; TCRdb outputs TRBD1, but without DNA this stays unchecked. The germline gives CDR1 MNHEY, CDR2 SVGEGT. The CDR3 contains 14 residues. CDR3 sequence: CASRTGTGAYEQYF.

The chain links TRBV7-2 to TRBJ2-7; TCRdb designates TRBD1, a call that cannot be tested without DNA. Germline V gives CDR1 SGHTA, CDR2 FQGNSA. The CDR3 contains 13 residues. The CDR3 region is CASSLGTRYEQYF.

V gene TRBV25-1 combines with J gene TRBJ1-1; TCRdb gives TRBD1 as the D gene, but with no DNA this cannot be confirmed. The CDR3 runs 12 residues. Germline-derived CDR1 and CDR2 are MGHDK and SYGVNS. The CDR3 loop reads CASSWADTEAFF.

The genes are TRBV25-1 and TRBJ1-3. Germline values: CDR1 MGHDK, CDR2 SYGVNS. This CDR3 has 11 residues. CDR3 sequence: CASISGNTIYF.

V and J are TRBV11-2 and TRBJ2-3; TCRdb calls TRBD2, which cannot be checked without DNA. This CDR3 is built from 15 residues. Germline-derived CDR1 and CDR2 are SGHAT and FQNNGV. The CDR3: CASSRSGSWADTQYF.

This chain uses TRBV14 with TRBJ2-1; TCRdb's D gene call, TRBD1, goes unchecked for lack of DNA. Germline V CDR1 and CDR2: SGHDN, FVKESK. CDR3 length: 15 residues. CDR3 sequence: CASSQVQGGYNEQFF.

This chain links TRBV4-1 with TRBJ1-1; TCRdb selects TRBD1, and the lack of DNA leaves this call unchecked. Per germline, CDR1 MGHRA and CDR2 YSYEKL. This CDR3 comprises 15 residues. The CDR3 loop is CASSPRRTASDSAFF.

The chain is built from TRBV3-1 and TRBJ2-1; TCRdb names TRBD2, which stays unverified in the absence of DNA. Germline V gene sequence: CDR1 LGHDT, CDR2 YNNKEL (reference sequence). The CDR3 length is 16 residues. CDR3 region: CASSQGGGSSYNEQFF.

This rearrangement joins TRBV20-1 to TRBJ2-7; TCRdb reports TRBD2, a call that lacks DNA to check it against. Germline loops: CDR1 DFQATT, CDR2 SNEGSKA (reference sequence). CDR3 length: 13 amino acids. The CDR3 sequence is CSARIAGVYEQYF.

The rearrangement joins TRBV7-8 to TRBJ2-1; TCRdb designates TRBD2, a call that cannot be tested without DNA. The CDR3 totals 15 residues. Germline CDR1 is SGHVS and CDR2 is FQNEAQ. The chain's CDR3 is CASSSGTSGGNEQFF.

The chain has TRBV6-1 and TRBJ1-1. This CDR3 has 13 amino acids. The germline V gene encodes CDR1 MNHNS and CDR2 SASEGT. The CDR3 loop is CASSERMNTEAFF.

The V and J genes are TRBV11-2 and TRBJ2-2. The CDR3 length is 14 residues. CDR1 is SGHAT and CDR2 is FQNNGV in the germline V gene. The CDR3 loop is CAVPHVANTGELFF.

The gene calls are TRBV12-3 or TRBV12-4 and TRBJ2-5. The CDR3 totals 11 residues. The CDR3: CASRTRGTQYF.

The V call is TRBV28, the J call TRBJ1-5; the D call from TCRdb, TRBD1, cannot be confirmed without DNA. Germline loops: CDR1 MDHEN, CDR2 SYDVKM. The CDR3 is 15 amino acids. CDR3: CASNPGDLGNQPQHF. Supplemented by reference TRBV28 and TRBJ1-5, the full variable domain reads DVKVTQSSRYLVKRTGEKVFLECVQDMDHENMFWYRQDPGLGLRLIYFSYDVKMKEKGDIPEGYSVSREKKERFSLILESASTNQTSMYLCASNPGDLGNQPQHFGDGTRLSIL.

This chain connects TRBV27 to TRBJ2-7. Per germline, CDR1 MNHEY and CDR2 SMNVEV (reference sequence). The CDR3 is 11 amino acids. The CDR3 sequence is CASRDAIEQYF.

The CDR3 is CATSRDTLAGYNEQFF. The chain carries TRBV15 and TRBJ2-1; TCRdb designates TRBD2, a call that cannot be tested without DNA. The germline CDR1 and CDR2 sequences are LNHNV and YYDKDF (reference sequence). This CDR3 spans 16 amino acids.